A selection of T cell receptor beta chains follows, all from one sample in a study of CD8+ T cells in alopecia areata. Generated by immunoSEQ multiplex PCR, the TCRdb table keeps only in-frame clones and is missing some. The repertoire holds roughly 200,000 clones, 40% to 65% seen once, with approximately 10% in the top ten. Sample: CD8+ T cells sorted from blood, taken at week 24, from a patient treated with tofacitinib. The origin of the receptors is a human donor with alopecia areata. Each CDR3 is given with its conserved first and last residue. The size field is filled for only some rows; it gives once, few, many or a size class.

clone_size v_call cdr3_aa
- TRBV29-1 CSVVGTGPDTQYF
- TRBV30 CAWKDSGETYEQYF
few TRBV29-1 CSVEDPGTGTGVDTEAFF
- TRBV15 CATSRDRQGYSPLHF
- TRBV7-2 CASSLGGLTYGYTF
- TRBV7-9 CASSHDTSGSYEQYF
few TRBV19 CASSVWKGSYNEQFF
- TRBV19 CASSRSGEYNEQFF
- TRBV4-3 CASSQGWSSGGTYEQYF
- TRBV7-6 CASSTLGRESTDTQYF
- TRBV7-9 CASSLEAGGKDTQYF
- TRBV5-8 CASRLPQNTEAFF
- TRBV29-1 CGVPPETTDTQYF
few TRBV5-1 CASSRTDRDTGELFF
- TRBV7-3 CASSSEGRGVDTQYF
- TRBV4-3 CASSQDPSGGNGYYNEQFF
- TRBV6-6 CASSSSGDGNEQFF
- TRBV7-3 CASSFREDTEAFF
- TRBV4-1 CASSQERGTPEAFF
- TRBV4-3 CASSQNMDRSTGELFF
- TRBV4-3 CASSQDRGLGDGYTF
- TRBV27 CASSLSGSGANVLTF
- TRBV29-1 CSVLQDFSTDTQYF
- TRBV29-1 CSAKPANTEAFF
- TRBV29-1 CSVEDSSGTGDFGF
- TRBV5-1 CASSLDIANTEAFF
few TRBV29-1 CSVEVAYEQYF
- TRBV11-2 CASSLANRGWDTDTQYF
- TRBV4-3 CASSQDPGNYEQYF
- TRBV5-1 CASSLDSNQPQHF
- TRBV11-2 CASSSGTSVYSGANVLTF
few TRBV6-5 CASRVTDGGGGEQYF
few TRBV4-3 CASSQERTGGFSSYTF
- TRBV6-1 CASRGRVQNLDTQYF
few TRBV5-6 CASSFSTGTSETQYF
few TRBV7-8 CASSLRGDGNQPQHF
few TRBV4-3 CASSQDLRGDGNEQFF
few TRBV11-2 CASSKGGSYEQYF
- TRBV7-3 CASSLTGGDTDTQYF
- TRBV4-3 CASSQETGTYGYTF
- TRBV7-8 CASSPGGGANVLTF
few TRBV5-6 CASSAETGVEQYF
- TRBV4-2 CASSQDPGVGREETQYF
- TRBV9 CASREGDRGTDTQYF
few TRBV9 CASSVKGTGGEQFF
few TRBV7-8 CASSLMSQPQHF